Each of the 5 T cell receptor beta chains below was sequenced from the same sample in a study of cytomegalovirus exposure and HLA in healthy donors. The PCR had 60 Vbeta and 13 Jbeta primers. The protocol was immunoSEQ multiplex PCR, while the TCRdb copy is restricted to in-frame clones and leaves out a portion. Of roughly 100,000 clones in the sample, roughly 15% were seen once. The sample taken for sequencing was PBMCs. These receptors were collected from a female donor in good health and CMV-seronegative.

This clone was seen repeatedly, ten times or more. The chain uses TRBV28 and TRBJ2-2; no reliable D call. The germline V and J ends were trimmed by 6 bases and 5 bases, with 13 bases remaining between them. Per germline, CDR1 MDHEN and CDR2 SYDVKM. CDR3 length: 14 residues. In nucleotides, the CDR3 is TGTGCCAGCAGGATCTCCCCTAGTACCGGGGAGCTGTTTTTT. Protein product: CASRISPSTGELFF.

This clone has more than one count but fewer than ten. CDR3 coding DNA: TGTGCCAGCAGCACGACAGGGGGTTTGATCAATGAGCAGTTCTTC. It yields the protein CASSTTGGLINEQFF. The rearrangement uses TRBV7-9 and TRBJ2-1; TRBD1 matches at 9 bases. The CDR3 covers 15 residues. The V gene end was trimmed by 5 bases and the J gene end by 6 bases; junction bases not matched to a gene: 8. The germline V gene encodes CDR1 SEHNR and CDR2 FQNEAQ (reference sequence).

V and J are TRBV5-1 and TRBJ2-1; 7 bases match TRBD1. V shed 3 bases and J 6 bases; nucleotides not matched to a gene: 9. The germline V gene encodes CDR1 SGHRS and CDR2 YFSETQ. This CDR3 spans 15 amino acids. For the CDR3, the DNA is TGCGCCAGCAGCTATCACGACAGGGAAACCAATGAGCAGTTCTTC. It specifies CASSYHDRETNEQFF.

The chain is built from TRBV28 and TRBJ1-4, with TRBD1 matching 9 bases. Germline V gene lookup returns CDR1 MDHEN and CDR2 SYDVKM. V lost 9 bases, J lost 1 base, and 9 bases stayed unmatched. CDR3 size: 16 residues. The CDR3 reads CASSTGGERTNEKLFF. CDR3 sequence (DNA): TGTGCCAGTTCTACAGGGGGCGAGAGAACTAATGAAAAACTGTTTTTT.

V is TRBV2 and J is TRBJ1-5; possibly TRBD1 for D (6 bases). CDR3 length equals 13 residues. Trimming pared 9 bases from V and 3 bases from J, leaving 12 bases between. CDR1 and CDR2 (germline): SNHLY, FYNNEI. CDR3 bases: TGTGCCAGGGGGGCCGTGCTCAATCAGCCCCAGCATTTT. It is translated as CARGAVLNQPQHF.